This T cell receptor (beta chain) was captured in a study of T cell responses to AZD1222 COVID-19 vaccine. Study-wide findings and caveats: Mostly white British, mostly female donors; authors suggested clonal diversity may be underestimated.

Sequencing was performed with immunoSEQ multiplex PCR; in TCRdb, only in-frame clones are kept and a portion is missing. The repertoire includes about 150,000 clones, more than 90% of them detected once, and approximately 1.4% sits in the top ten. Worth noting for this clone: The antigen is not known. At the DNA level, this CDR3 is encoded by other sequences in the same sample as well.

This TCR came from an adult who received the AZD1222 COVID-19 vaccine. The source material was peripheral blood, sampled 28 days after the second AZD1222 dose.

For the CDR3, the DNA is TGTGCCAGCAGCGTAGGTTCTGGAAACACCATATATTTT. Its protein product is CASSVGSGNTIYF. The rearrangement uses TRBV9 and TRBJ1-3; no definite D call. Germline V gene sequence: CDR1 SGDLS, CDR2 YYNGEE. Trimming took off 0 bases at V and 1 base at J, with 2 bases between the two ends. The CDR3 covers 13 residues.